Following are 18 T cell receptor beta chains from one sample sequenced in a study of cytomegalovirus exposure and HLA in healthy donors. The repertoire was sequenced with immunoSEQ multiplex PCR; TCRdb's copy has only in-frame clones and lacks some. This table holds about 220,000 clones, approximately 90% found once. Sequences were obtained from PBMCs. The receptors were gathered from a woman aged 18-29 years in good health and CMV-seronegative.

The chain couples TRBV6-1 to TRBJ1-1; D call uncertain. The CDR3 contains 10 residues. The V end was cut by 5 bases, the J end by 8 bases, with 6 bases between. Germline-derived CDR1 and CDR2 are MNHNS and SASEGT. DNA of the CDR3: TGTGCCAGCAGTACATCGGAAGCTTTCTTT. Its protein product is CASSTSEAFF.

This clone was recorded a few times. CDR3 sequence: CASSLDPGTGKTTNEKLFF. In DNA form, the CDR3 reads TGCGCCAGCAGCTTGGATCCCGGGACAGGGAAAACAACTAATGAAAAACTGTTTTTT. The chain employs TRBV5-1 and TRBJ1-4; TRBD1 agrees at 9 bases. The CDR3 spans 19 residues. The germline gives CDR1 SGHRS, CDR2 YFSETQ. Trimming removed 0 bases from V and 0 bases from J; junction bases left unmatched: 9. The whole variable domain, remainder taken from reference TRBV5-1 and TRBJ1-4, is KAGVTQTPRYLIKTRGQQVTLSCSPISGHRSVSWYQQTPGQGLQFLFEYFSETQRNKGNFPGRFSGRQFSNSRSEMNVSTLELGDSALYLCASSLDPGTGKTTNEKLFFGSGTQLSVL.

Written as DNA, the CDR3 is TGTGCCAGCAGCGCCCGACAGGTAGGGAACTACAATGAGCAGTTCTTC. This sequence encodes CASSARQVGNYNEQFF. The rearrangement uses TRBV7-9 and TRBJ2-1; perhaps TRBD1 as D (6 bases). CDR1 SEHNR and CDR2 FQNEAQ come from the germline V gene (reference sequence). This CDR3 is built from 16 residues. V lost 5 bases and J 3 bases, leaving 17 bases between the germline ends.

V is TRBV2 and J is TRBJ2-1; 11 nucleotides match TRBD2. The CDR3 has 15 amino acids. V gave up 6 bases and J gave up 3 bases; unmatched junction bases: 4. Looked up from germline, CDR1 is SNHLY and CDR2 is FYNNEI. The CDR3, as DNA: TGTGCCAGCAGCCTGACTAGCGGGAACTACAATGAGCAGTTCTTC. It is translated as CASSLTSGNYNEQFF.

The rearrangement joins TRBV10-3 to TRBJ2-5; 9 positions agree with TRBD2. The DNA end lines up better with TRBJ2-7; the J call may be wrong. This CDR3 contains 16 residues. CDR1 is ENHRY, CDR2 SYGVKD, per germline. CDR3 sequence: CAISRGREGSTYEQYF. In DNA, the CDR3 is TGTGCCATCTCGAGAGGGCGGGAGGGGTCAACCTACGAGCAGTACTTC.

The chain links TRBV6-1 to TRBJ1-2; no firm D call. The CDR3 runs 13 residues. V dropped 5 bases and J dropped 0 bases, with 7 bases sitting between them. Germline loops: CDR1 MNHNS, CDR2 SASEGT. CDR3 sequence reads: CASSLTANYGYTF. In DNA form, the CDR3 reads TGTGCCAGCAGTCTCACAGCTAACTATGGCTACACCTTC.

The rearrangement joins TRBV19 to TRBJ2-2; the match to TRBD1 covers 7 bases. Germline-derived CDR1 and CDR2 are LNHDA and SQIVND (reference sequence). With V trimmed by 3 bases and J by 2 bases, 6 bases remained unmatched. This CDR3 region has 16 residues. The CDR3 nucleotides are TGTGCCAGTAGTATCTTGGGACAGTCCAACACCGGGGAGCTGTTTTTT. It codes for CASSILGQSNTGELFF.

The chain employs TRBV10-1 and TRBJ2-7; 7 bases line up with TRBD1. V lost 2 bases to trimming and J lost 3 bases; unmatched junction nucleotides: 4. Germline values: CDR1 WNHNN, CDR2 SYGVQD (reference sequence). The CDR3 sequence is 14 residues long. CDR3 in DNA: TGCGCCAGCAGTGAGACAGGGGTGAGCTACGAGCAGTACTTC. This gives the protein CASSETGVSYEQYF.

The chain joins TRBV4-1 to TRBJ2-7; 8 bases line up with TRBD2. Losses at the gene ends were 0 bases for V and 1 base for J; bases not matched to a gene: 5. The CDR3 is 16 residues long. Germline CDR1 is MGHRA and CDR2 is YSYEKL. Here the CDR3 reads CASSQDLAGLSYEQYF. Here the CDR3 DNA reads TGCGCCAGCAGCCAAGATCTAGCGGGCCTATCCTACGAGCAGTACTTC.

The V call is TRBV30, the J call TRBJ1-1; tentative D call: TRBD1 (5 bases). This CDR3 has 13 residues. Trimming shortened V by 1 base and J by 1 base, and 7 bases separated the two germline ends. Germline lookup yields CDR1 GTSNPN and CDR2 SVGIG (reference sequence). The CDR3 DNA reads TGTGCCTGGAGTGGACAGCAGAACACTGAAGCTTTCTTT. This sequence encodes CAWSGQQNTEAFF.

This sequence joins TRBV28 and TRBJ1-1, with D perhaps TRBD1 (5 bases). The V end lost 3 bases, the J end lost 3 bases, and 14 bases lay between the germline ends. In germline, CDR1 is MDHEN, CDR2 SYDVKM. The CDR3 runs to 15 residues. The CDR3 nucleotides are TGTGCCAGCAGTTTCCGGGGGGTTAAGGACACTGAAGCTTTCTTT. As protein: CASSFRGVKDTEAFF. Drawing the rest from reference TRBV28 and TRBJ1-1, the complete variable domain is DVKVTQSSRYLVKRTGEKVFLECVQDMDHENMFWYRQDPGLGLRLIYFSYDVKMKEKGDIPEGYSVSREKKERFSLILESASTNQTSMYLCASSFRGVKDTEAFFGQGTRLTVV.

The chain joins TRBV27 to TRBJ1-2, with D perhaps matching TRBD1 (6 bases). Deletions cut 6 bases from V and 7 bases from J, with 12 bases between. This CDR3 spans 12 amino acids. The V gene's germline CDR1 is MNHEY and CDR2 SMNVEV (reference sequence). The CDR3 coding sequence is TGTGCCAGCAGGAGCAGGGGCAGTGGCTACACCTTC. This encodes CASRSRGSGYTF.

The CDR3 region is CASSPSQGLGQPQHF. In DNA form, the CDR3 reads TGTGCCAGCAGCCCCTCACAGGGGTTGGGTCAGCCCCAGCATTTT. This chain joins TRBV27 and TRBJ1-5; 7 nucleotides align to TRBD1. The trim removed 6 bases at V and 6 bases at J, leaving 11 bases unmatched. This CDR3 contains 15 residues. Germline lookup yields CDR1 MNHEY and CDR2 SMNVEV (reference sequence).

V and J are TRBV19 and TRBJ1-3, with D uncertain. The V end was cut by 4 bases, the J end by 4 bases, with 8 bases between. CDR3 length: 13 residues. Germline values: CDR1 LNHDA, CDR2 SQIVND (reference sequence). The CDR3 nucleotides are TGTGCCAGTAGTACAGCCAGGGGAAACACCATATATTTT. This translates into CASSTARGNTIYF.

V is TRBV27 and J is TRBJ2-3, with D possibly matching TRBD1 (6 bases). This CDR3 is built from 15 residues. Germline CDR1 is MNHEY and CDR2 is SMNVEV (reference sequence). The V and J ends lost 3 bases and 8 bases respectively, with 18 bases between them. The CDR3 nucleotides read TGTGCCAGCAGTTTGGTCCCCGATACACAGGGTACGCAGTATTTT. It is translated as CASSLVPDTQGTQYF.

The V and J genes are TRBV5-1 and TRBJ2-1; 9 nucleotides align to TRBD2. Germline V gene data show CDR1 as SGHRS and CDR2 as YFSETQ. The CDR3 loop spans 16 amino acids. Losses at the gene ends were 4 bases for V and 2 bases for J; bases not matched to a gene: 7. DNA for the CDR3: TGCGCCAGCAGCATTAGCGGGAGTGTAACCTACAATGAGCAGTTCTTC. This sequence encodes CASSISGSVTYNEQFF.

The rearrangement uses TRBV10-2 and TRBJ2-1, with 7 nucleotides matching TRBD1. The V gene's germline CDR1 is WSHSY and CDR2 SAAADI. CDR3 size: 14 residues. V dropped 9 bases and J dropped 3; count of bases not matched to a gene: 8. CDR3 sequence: CASTRQGLYNEQFF. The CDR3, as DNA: TGCGCCAGTACGAGACAGGGCCTCTACAATGAGCAGTTCTTC.

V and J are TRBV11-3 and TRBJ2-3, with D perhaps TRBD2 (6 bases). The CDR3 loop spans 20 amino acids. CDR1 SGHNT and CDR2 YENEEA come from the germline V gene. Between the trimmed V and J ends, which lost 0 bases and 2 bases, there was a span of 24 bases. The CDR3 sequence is CASSLDKRMGVAEDTDTQYF. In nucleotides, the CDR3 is TGTGCCAGCAGCTTAGATAAAAGGATGGGAGTAGCGGAGGACACAGATACGCAGTATTTT.